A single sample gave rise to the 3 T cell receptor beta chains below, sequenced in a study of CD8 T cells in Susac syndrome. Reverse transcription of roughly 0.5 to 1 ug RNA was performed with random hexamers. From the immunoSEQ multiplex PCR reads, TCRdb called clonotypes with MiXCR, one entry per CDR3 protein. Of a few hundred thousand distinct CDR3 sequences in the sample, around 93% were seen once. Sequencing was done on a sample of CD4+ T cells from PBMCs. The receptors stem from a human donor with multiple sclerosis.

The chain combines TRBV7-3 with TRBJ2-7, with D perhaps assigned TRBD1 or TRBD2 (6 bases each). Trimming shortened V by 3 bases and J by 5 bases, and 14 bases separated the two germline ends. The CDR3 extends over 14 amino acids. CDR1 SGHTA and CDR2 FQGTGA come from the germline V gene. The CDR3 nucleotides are TGTGCCAGCAGCTTGGTGGGGGGCCAAGACGAGCAGTACTTC. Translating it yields CASSLVGGQDEQYF.

CDR3 DNA sequence: TGTGCCAGCAGCCAAGACGTCCTAGGCAATCAGCCCCAGCATTTT. Translation gives CASSQDVLGNQPQHF. This rearrangement joins TRBV3-1 to TRBJ1-5; D remains ambiguous. Between the trimmed V and J ends, which lost 0 bases and 2 bases, there was a span of 8 bases. This CDR3 region has 15 residues. Germline-derived CDR1 and CDR2 are LGHDT and YNNKEL (reference sequence).

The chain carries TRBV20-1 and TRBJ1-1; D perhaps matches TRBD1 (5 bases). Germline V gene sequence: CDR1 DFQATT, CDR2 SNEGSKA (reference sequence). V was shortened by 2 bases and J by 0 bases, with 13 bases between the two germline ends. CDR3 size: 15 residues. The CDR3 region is CSARIRGRLNTEAFF. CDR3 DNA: TGCAGTGCTAGAATTAGGGGAAGATTGAACACTGAAGCTTTCTTT.